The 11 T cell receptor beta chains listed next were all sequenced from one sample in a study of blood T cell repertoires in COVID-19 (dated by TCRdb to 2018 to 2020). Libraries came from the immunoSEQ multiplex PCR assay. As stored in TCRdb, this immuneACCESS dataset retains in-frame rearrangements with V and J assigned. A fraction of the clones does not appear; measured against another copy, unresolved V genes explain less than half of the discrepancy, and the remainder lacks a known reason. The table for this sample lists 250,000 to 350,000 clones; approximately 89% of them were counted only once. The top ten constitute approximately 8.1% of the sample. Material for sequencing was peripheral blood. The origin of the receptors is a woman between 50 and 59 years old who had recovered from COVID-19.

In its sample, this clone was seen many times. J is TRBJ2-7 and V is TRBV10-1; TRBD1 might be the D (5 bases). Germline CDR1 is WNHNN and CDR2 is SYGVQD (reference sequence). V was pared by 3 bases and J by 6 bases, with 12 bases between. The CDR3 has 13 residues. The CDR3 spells CASSEGVPGEQYF. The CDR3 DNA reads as TGCGCCAGCAGTGAAGGGGTACCCGGCGAGCAGTACTTC.

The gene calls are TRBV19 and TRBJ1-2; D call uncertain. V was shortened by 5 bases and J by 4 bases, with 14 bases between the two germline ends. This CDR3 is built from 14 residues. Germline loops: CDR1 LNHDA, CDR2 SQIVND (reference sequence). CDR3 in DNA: TGTGCCAGTAGTCCCACGATGGAGGGCTATGGCTACACCTTC. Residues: CASSPTMEGYGYTF.

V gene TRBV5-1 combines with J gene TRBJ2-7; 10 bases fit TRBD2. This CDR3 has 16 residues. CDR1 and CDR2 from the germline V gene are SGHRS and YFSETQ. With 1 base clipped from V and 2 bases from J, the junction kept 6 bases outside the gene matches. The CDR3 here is CASSLLAGVLPYEQYF. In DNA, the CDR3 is TGCGCCAGCAGCTTGCTAGCGGGAGTCCTGCCCTACGAGCAGTACTTC. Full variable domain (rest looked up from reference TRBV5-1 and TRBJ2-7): KAGVTQTPRYLIKTRGQQVTLSCSPISGHRSVSWYQQTPGQGLQFLFEYFSETQRNKGNFPGRFSGRQFSNSRSEMNVSTLELGDSALYLCASSLLAGVLPYEQYFGPGTRLTVT.

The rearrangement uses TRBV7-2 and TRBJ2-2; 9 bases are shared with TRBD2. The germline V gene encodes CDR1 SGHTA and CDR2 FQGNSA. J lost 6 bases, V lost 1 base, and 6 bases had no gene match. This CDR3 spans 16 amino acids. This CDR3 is CASSLVPAGGSGELFF. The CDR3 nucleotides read TGTGCCAGCAGCTTAGTTCCAGCGGGAGGATCCGGGGAGCTGTTTTTT.

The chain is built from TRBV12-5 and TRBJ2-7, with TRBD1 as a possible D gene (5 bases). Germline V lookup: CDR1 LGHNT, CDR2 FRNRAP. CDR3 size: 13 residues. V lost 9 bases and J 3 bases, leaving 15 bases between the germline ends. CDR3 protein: CARNGNQGYEQYF. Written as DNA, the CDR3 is TGTGCTAGAAACGGTAACCAGGGCTACGAGCAGTACTTC.

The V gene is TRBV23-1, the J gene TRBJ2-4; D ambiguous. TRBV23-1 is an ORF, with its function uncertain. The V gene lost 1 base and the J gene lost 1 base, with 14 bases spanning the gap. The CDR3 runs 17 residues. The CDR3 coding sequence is TGCGCCAGCAGTCAATGCGGCATCCGAGCGGCCAAAAACATTCAGTACTTC. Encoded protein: CASSQCGIRAAKNIQYF.

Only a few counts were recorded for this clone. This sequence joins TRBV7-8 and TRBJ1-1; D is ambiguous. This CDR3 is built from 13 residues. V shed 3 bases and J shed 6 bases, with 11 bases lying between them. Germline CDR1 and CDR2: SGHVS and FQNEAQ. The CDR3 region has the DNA TGTGCCAGCAGCTTTACCCGGGAGGCTGAAGCTTTCTTT. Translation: CASSFTREAEAFF. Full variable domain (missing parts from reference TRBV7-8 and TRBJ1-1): GAGVSQSPRYKVAKRGQDVALRCDPISGHVSLFWYQQALGQGPEFLTYFQNEAQLDKSGLPSDRFFAERPEGSVSTLKIQRTQQEDSAVYLCASSFTREAEAFFGQGTRLTVV.

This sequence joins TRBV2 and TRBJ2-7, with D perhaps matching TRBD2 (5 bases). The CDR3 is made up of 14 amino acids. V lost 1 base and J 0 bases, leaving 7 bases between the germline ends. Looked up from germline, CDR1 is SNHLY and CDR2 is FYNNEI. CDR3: CASSEVGVSYEQYF. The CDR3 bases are TGTGCCAGCAGTGAAGTCGGGGTCTCCTACGAGCAGTACTTC.

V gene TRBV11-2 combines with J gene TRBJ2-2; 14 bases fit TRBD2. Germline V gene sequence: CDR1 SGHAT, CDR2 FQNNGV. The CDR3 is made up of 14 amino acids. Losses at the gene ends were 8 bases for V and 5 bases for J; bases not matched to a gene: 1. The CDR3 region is CASGLAGGTGELFF. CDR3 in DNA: TGTGCCAGCGGACTAGCGGGGGGTACCGGGGAGCTGTTTTTT.

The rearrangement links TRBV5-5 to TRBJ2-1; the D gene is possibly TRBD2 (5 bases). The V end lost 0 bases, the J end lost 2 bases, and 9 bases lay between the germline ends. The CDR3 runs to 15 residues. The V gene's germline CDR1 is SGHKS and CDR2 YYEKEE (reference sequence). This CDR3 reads CASSLGAGTYNEQFF. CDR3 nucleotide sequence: TGTGCCAGCAGCTTGGGGGCCGGGACCTACAATGAGCAGTTCTTC.

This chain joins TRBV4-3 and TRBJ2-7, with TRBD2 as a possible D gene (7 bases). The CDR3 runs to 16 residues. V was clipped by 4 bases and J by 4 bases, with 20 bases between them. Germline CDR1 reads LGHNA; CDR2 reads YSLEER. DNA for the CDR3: TGCGCCAGCAGCCCGATAATAGGGGGGGGCATTTACGAGCAGTACTTC. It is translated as CASSPIIGGGIYEQYF.